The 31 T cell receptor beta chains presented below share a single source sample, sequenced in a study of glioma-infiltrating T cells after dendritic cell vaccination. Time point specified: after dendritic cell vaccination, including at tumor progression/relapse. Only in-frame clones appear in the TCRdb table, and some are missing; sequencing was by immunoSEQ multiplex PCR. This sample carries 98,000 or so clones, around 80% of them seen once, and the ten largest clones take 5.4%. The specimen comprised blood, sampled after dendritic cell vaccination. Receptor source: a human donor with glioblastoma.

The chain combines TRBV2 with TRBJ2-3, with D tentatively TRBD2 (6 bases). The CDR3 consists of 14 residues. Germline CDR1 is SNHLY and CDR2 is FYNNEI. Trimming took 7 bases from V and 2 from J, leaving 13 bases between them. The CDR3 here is CASTGTPITDTQYF. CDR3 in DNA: TGTGCCAGCACCGGGACTCCGATCACAGATACGCAGTATTTT.

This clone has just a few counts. The chain's CDR3 is CASSPDRGAVNFLANGYTF. CDR3 sequence (DNA): TGCGCCAGCAGCCCGGACAGGGGAGCCGTTAACTTCCTCGCTAATGGCTACACCTTC. V gene TRBV4-1 combines with J gene TRBJ1-2; TRBD1 matches 9 bases. V lost 4 bases and J lost 6; bases outside the gene matches: 21. Germline CDR1 MGHRA, CDR2 YSYEKL. The CDR3 consists of 19 residues.

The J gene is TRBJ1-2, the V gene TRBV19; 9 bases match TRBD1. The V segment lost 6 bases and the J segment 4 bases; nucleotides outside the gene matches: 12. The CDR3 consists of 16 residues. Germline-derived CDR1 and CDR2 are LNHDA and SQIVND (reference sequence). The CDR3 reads CASSRGQGLLSYGYTF. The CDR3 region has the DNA TGTGCCAGTAGCCGGGGACAGGGTCTTCTTAGCTATGGCTACACCTTC. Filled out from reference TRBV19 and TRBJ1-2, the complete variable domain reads DGGITQSPKYLFRKEGQNVTLSCEQNLNHDAMYWYRQDPGQGLRLIYYSQIVNDFQKGDIAEGYSVSREKKESFPLTVTSAQKNPTAFYLCASSRGQGLLSYGYTFGSGTRLTVV.

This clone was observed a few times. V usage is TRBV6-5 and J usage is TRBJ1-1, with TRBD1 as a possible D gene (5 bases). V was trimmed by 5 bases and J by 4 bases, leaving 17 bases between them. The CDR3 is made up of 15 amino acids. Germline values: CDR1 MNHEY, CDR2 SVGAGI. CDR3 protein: CASSRELTDVTEAFF. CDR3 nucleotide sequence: TGTGCCAGCAGTCGCGAATTGACAGATGTCACTGAAGCTTTCTTT.

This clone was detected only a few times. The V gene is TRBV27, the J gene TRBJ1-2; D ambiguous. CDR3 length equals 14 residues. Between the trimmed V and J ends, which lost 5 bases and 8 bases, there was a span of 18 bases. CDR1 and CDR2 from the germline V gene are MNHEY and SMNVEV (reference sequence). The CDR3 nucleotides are TGTGCCAGCAGTCCTCAGACACCACGGCCCGGCTACACCTTC. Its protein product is CASSPQTPRPGYTF.

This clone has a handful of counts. CDR3 DNA sequence: TGTGCCAGCAGCGTAGGCAGGGTTTCAGGGGACACTGAAGCTTTCTTT. It is translated as CASSVGRVSGDTEAFF. V is TRBV9 and J is TRBJ1-1, with TRBD1 as a possible D gene (6 bases). CDR1 SGDLS and CDR2 YYNGEE come from the germline V gene. This CDR3 comprises 16 residues. Trimming took 0 bases from V and 3 from J, leaving 15 bases between them. Complete variable domain (other parts from reference TRBV9 and TRBJ1-1): DSGVTQTPKHLITATGQRVTLRCSPRSGDLSVYWYQQSLDQGLQFLIQYYNGEERAKGNILERFSAQQFPDLHSELNLSSLELGDSALYFCASSVGRVSGDTEAFFGQGTRLTVV.

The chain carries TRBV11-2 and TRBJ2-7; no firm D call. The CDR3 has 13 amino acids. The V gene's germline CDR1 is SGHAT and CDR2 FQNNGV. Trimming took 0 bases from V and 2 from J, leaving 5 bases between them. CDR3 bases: TGTGCCAGCAGCTTAGATCGAGCCTACGAGCAGTACTTC. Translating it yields CASSLDRAYEQYF.

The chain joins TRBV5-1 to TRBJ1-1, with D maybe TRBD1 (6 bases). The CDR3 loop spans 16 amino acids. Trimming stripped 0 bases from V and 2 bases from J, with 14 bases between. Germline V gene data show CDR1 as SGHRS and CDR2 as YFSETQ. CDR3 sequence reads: CASSLGSAGVNTEAFF. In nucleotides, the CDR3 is TGCGCCAGCAGCTTGGGTTCGGCAGGGGTTAACACTGAAGCTTTCTTT.

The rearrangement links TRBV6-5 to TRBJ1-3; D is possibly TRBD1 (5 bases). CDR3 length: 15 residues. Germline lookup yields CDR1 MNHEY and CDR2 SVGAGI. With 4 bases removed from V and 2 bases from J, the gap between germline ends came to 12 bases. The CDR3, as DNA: TGTGCCAGCAGTTCCTCAGGACATCCTGGAAACACCATATATTTT. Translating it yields CASSSSGHPGNTIYF.

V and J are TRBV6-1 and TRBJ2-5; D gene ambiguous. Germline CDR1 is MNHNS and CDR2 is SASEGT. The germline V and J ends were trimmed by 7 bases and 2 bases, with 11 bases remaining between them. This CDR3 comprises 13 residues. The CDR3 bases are TGTGCCAGCACGCGCTATCAACAAGAGACCCAGTACTTC. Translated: CASTRYQQETQYF.

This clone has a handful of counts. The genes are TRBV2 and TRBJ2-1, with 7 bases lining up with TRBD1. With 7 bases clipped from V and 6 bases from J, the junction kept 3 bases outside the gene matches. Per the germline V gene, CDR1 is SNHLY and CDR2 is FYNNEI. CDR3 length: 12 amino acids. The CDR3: CASISGGNEQFF. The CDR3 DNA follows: TGTGCCAGCATCTCAGGGGGCAATGAGCAGTTCTTC.

CDR3 residues: CASSRRGGGGNEQFF. The CDR3 DNA is TGTGCCAGCAGTCGACGGGGAGGGGGTGGCAATGAGCAGTTCTTC. V is TRBV6-1 and J is TRBJ2-1, with D possibly TRBD2 on 7 matching bases. The germline gives CDR1 MNHNS, CDR2 SASEGT. V lost 5 bases and J lost 6, with 17 bases in between. The CDR3 is 15 residues long.

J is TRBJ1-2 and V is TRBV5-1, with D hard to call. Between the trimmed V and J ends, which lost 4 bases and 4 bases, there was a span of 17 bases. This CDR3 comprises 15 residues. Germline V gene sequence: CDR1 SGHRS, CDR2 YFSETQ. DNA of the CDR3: TGCGCCAGCAGCCGGGATCTTTCGAACCGCTATGGCTACACCTTC. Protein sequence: CASSRDLSNRYGYTF.

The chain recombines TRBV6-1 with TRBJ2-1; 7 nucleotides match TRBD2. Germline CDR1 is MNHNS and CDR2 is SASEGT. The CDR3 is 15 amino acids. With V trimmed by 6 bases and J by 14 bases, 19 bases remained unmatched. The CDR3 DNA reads TGTGCCAGCAGGGGGGGGAGCGGACACGCCTCTGGGGAGTTCTTC. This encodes CASRGGSGHASGEFF.

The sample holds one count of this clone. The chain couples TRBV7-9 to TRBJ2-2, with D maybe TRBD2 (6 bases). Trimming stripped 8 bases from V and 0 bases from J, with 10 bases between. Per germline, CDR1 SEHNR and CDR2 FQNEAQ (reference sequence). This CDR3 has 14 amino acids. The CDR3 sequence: CASAKRANTGELFF. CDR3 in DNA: TGTGCCAGCGCGAAGCGGGCGAACACCGGGGAGCTGTTTTTT. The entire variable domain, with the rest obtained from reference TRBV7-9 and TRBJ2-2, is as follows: DTGVSQNPRHKITKRGQNVTFRCDPISEHNRLYWYRQTLGQGPEFLTYFQNEAQLEKSRLLSDRFSAERPKGSFSTLEIQRTEQGDSAMYLCASAKRANTGELFFGEGSRLTVL.

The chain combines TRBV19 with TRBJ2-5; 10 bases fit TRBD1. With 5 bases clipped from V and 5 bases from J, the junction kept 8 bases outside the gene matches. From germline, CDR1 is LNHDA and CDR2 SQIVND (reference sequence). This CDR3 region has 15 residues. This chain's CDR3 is CASSPGTGVSETQYF. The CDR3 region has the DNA TGTGCCAGTAGTCCCGGGACAGGGGTTAGTGAGACCCAGTACTTC.

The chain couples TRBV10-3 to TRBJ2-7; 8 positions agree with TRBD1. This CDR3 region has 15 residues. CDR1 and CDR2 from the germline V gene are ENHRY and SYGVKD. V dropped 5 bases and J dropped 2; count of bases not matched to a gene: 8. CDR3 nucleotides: TGTGCCATCAGTCCCAGGGGGCAATCTACCTACGAGCAGTACTTC. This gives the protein CAISPRGQSTYEQYF.

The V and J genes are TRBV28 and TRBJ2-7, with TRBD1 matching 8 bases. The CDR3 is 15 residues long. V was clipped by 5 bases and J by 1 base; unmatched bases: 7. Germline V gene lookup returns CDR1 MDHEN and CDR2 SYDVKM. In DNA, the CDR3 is TGTGCCAGCAGTGCCGAGACAGGGGCGTCCTACGAGCAGTACTTC. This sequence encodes CASSAETGASYEQYF.

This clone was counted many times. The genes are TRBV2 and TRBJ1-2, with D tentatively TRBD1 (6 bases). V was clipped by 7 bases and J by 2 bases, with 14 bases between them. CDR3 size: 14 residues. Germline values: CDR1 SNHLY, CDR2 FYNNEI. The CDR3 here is CASNPPTGNYGYTF. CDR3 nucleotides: TGTGCCAGCAACCCCCCAACAGGGAACTATGGCTACACCTTC.

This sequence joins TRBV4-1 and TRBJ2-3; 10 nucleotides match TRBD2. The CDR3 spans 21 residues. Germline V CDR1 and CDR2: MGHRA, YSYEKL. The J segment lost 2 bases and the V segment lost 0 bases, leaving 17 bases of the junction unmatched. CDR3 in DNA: TGCGCCAGCAGCCAAGAGAGTTCGGGACTAGCGCTAGTTGGAGCCACAGATACGCAGTATTTT. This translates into CASSQESSGLALVGATDTQYF.

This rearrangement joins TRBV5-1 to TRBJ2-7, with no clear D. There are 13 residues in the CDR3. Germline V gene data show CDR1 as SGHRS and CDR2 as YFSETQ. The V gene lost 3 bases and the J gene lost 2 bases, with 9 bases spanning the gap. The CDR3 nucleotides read TGCGCCAGCAGCTCCGGAGAAACCTACGAGCAGTACTTC. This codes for CASSSGETYEQYF.

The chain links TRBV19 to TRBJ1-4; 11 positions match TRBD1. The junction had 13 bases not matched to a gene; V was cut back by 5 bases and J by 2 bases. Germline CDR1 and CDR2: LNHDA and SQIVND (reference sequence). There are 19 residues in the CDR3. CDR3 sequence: CASSPIRTGGRRTNEKLFF. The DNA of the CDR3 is TGTGCCAGTAGTCCGATACGGACAGGGGGCAGACGGACTAATGAAAAACTGTTTTTT. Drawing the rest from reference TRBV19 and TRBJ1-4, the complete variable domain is DGGITQSPKYLFRKEGQNVTLSCEQNLNHDAMYWYRQDPGQGLRLIYYSQIVNDFQKGDIAEGYSVSREKKESFPLTVTSAQKNPTAFYLCASSPIRTGGRRTNEKLFFGSGTQLSVL.

Here the CDR3 DNA reads TGTGCCAGCAGTTACAGGAGTATTAAGGGGGCCAACGTCCTGACTTTC. It translates to CASSYRSIKGANVLTF. This chain joins TRBV6-5 and TRBJ2-6; D uncertain. CDR1 and CDR2 from the germline V gene are MNHEY and SVGAGI. This CDR3 spans 16 amino acids. The V and J ends lost 2 bases and 4 bases respectively, with 12 bases between them.

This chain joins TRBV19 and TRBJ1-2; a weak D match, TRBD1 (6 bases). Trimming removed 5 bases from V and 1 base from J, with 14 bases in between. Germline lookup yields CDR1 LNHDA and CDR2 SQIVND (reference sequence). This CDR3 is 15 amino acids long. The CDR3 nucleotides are TGTGCCAGTAGTCGGTCCGGGACAAATAACTATGGCTACACCTTC. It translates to CASSRSGTNNYGYTF.

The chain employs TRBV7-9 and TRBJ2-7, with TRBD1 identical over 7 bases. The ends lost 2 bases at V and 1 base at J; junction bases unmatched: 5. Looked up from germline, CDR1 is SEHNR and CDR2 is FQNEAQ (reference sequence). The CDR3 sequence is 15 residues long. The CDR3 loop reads CASSLKGAASYEQYF. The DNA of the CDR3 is TGTGCCAGCAGCTTAAAGGGGGCGGCATCCTACGAGCAGTACTTC.

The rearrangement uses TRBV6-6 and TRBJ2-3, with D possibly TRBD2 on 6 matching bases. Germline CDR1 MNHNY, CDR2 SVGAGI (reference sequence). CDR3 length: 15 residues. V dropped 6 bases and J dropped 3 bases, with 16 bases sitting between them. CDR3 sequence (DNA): TGTGCCAGCAGGCAGGGACTCGGGAGTACAGATACGCAGTATTTT. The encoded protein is CASRQGLGSTDTQYF.

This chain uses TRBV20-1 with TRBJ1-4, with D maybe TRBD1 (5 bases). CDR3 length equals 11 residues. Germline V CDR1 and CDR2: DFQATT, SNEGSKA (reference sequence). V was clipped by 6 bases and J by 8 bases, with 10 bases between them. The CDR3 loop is CSAGGVEKLFF. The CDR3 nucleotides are TGCAGTGCGGGAGGGGTCGAAAAACTGTTTTTT.

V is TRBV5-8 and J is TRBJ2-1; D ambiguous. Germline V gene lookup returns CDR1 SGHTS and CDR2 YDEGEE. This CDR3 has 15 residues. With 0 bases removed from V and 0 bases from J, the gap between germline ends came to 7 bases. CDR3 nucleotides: TGTGCCAGCAGCTTGGTAACGGGCTCCTACAATGAGCAGTTCTTC. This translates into CASSLVTGSYNEQFF.

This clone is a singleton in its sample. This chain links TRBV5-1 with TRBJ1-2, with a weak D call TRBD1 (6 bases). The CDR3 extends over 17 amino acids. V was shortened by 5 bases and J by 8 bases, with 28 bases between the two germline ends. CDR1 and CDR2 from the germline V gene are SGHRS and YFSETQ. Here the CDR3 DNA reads TGCGCCAGCAGAGCTTTGGACAGTTCGAATTTTCGTTTAGGCTACACCTTC. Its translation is CASRALDSSNFRLGYTF.

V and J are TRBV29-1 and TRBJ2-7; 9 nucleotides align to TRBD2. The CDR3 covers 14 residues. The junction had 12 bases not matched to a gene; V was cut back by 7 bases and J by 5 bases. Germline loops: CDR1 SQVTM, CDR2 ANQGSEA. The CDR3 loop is CSAGGRGGAHEQYF. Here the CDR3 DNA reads TGCAGCGCCGGTGGACGCGGGGGGGCACACGAGCAGTACTTC.

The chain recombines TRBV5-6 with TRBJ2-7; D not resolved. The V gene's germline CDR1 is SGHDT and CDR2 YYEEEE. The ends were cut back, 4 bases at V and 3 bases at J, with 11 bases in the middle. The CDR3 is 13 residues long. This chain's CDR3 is CASSQRMSYEQYF. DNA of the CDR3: TGTGCCAGCAGCCAAAGAATGAGCTACGAGCAGTACTTC.